The next 27 T cell receptor beta chains were all read from a single sample in a study of regulatory T cells in long-lasting Graves disease. Arm-PCR of CDR3 regions with iRepertoire HTBI primers generated TCR beta libraries. TCRdb re-called the multiplex PCR reads through MiXCR, storing one row per CDR3 protein. The sample has approximately 500,000 distinct CDR3 sequences, roughly 21% seen once; the top ten hold 7% to 9%. Time point defined: persistent/refractory GD, antithyroid drugs over 5 years with positive TRAb. TCR sequences were obtained from RNA taken from PBMCs. Specimen: peripheral blood mononuclear cells (PBMCs), collected when the disease was refractory, from a patient treated with antithyroid drugs. These receptors were obtained from a female donor with Graves disease.

In this sample, this clonotype turned up many times. The chain recombines TRBV11-2 with TRBJ1-2; 11 bases fit TRBD1. Trimming took 5 bases from V and 4 from J; bases not matched to a gene: 9. Germline values: CDR1 SGHAT, CDR2 FQNNGV. This CDR3 is 16 amino acids long. CDR3 region: CASSPPGTGGGYGYTF. As DNA, the CDR3 is TGTGCCAGCAGCCCTCCCGGGACAGGGGGGGGCTATGGCTACACCTTC. Combining the CDR3 with reference TRBV11-2 and TRBJ1-2 gives the whole variable domain EAGVAQSPRYKIIEKRQSVAFWCNPISGHATLYWYQQILGQGPKLLIQFQNNGVVDDSQLPKDRFSAERLKGVDSTLKIQPAKLEDSAVYLCASSPPGTGGGYGYTFGSGTRLTVV.

Turning to this clonotype: One junction end disagrees with the germline gene, perhaps due to a read error. The chain is built from TRBV19 and TRBJ1-4; 7 bases fit TRBD1. Germline V gene data show CDR1 as LNHDA and CDR2 as SQIVND (reference sequence). The CDR3 is 17 amino acids. CDR3 in amino acids: CAGSDLIRGPTNEKLFF. The CDR3 nucleotides are TGTGCCGGTAGCGACCTGATTAGGGGGCCAACTAATGAAAAACTGTTTTTT.

This clonotype was detected only a few times. This chain links TRBV2 with TRBJ2-3, with 10 bases aligning to TRBD2. With V trimmed by 2 bases and J by 7 bases, 6 bases remained unmatched. The CDR3 sequence is 15 residues long. The germline V gene encodes CDR1 SNHLY and CDR2 FYNNEI. The CDR3 region has the DNA TGTGCCAGCAGTGAAATTACTAGCGGGATAAATACGCAGTATTTT. The encoded protein is CASSEITSGINTQYF. The variable domain in full, with the rest retrieved from reference TRBV2 and TRBJ2-3, is EPEVTQTPSHQVTQMGQEVILRCVPISNHLYFYWYRQILGQKVEFLVSFYNNEISEKSEIFDDQFSVERPDGSNFTLKIRSTKLEDSAMYFCASSEITSGINTQYFGPGTRLTVL.

This clonotype was found many times. The chain carries TRBV7-2 and TRBJ1-1, with TRBD1 matching over 8 bases. The germline V gene encodes CDR1 SGHTA and CDR2 FQGNSA. The CDR3 is 15 amino acids. The V and J ends lost 4 bases and 3 bases, in that order; junction bases with no gene match: 7. The CDR3, as DNA: TGTGCCAGCAGCTCGGGACAGGTTGGGTACACTGAAGCTTTCTTT. Protein: CASSSGQVGYTEAFF.

J is TRBJ1-4 and V is TRBV7-9; a weak D match, TRBD1 (5 bases). Germline CDR1 SEHNR, CDR2 FQNEAQ (reference sequence). The CDR3 runs to 15 residues. The germline V and J ends were trimmed by 5 bases and 1 base, with 11 bases remaining between them. CDR3 in amino acids: CASSGDRQTNEKLFF. The DNA of the CDR3 is TGTGCCAGCAGCGGCGACAGACAAACTAATGAAAAACTGTTTTTT. Based on the CDR3 plus reference TRBV7-9 and TRBJ1-4, the full variable domain is DTGVSQNPRHKITKRGQNVTFRCDPISEHNRLYWYRQTLGQGPEFLTYFQNEAQLEKSRLLSDRFSAERPKGSFSTLEIQRTEQGDSAMYLCASSGDRQTNEKLFFGSGTQLSVL.

This clonotype was found many times. This sequence joins TRBV2 and TRBJ2-7; D call uncertain. V shed 1 base and J shed 0 bases, with 13 bases lying between them. Germline CDR1 is SNHLY and CDR2 is FYNNEI. The CDR3 extends over 16 amino acids. Here the CDR3 DNA reads TGTGCCAGCAGTGAAGGGCTCAGAATGAACTCCTACGAGCAGTACTTC. Protein: CASSEGLRMNSYEQYF.

The genes are TRBV30 and TRBJ2-6; D gene ambiguous. Trimming pared 1 base from V and 1 base from J, leaving 8 bases between. This CDR3 has 15 amino acids. Looked up from germline, CDR1 is GTSNPN and CDR2 is SVGIG (reference sequence). CDR3 protein: CAWSATSSGANVLTF. The CDR3 bases are TGTGCCTGGAGTGCGACCTCGTCTGGGGCCAACGTCCTGACTTTC.

Ten or more counts support this clonotype. The genes are TRBV28 and TRBJ2-6; maybe TRBD1 (5 bases). The CDR3 loop spans 16 amino acids. V lost 3 bases and J lost 2, with 11 bases in between. Germline V gives CDR1 MDHEN, CDR2 SYDVKM. CDR3 loop: CASSFQGEPGANVLTF. The CDR3 region has the DNA TGTGCCAGCAGTTTCCAGGGCGAGCCTGGGGCCAACGTCCTGACTTTC.

The chain has TRBV27 and TRBJ2-3, with D possibly being TRBD2 (6 bases). The CDR3 extends over 14 amino acids. Germline assignment: CDR1 MNHEY and CDR2 SMNVEV (reference sequence). The V and J ends lost 3 bases and 4 bases respectively, with 11 bases between them. In nucleotides, the CDR3 is TGTGCCAGCAGTTTTAGCGGCGGGGCAGATACGCAGTATTTT. It encodes CASSFSGGADTQYF.

This chain links TRBV19 with TRBJ1-2; maybe TRBD1 (6 bases). Trimming removed 1 base from V and 5 bases from J, with 11 bases in between. This CDR3 contains 14 residues. CDR1 is LNHDA and CDR2 is SQIVND in the germline V gene (reference sequence). CDR3 sequence (DNA): TGTGCCAGTAGTATAGTACAGGGCCCATATGGCTACACCTTC. Its protein is CASSIVQGPYGYTF.

In this sample, this clonotype turned up a few times. This chain joins TRBV27 and TRBJ2-2; 8 nucleotides line up with TRBD2. CDR3 size: 16 residues. The ends lost 6 bases at V and 0 bases at J; junction bases unmatched: 6. In germline, CDR1 is MNHEY, CDR2 SMNVEV (reference sequence). Written as DNA, the CDR3 is TGTGCCAGCAGCAGCGGGAGAGCCGCGAACACCGGGGAGCTGTTTTTT. Residues: CASSSGRAANTGELFF.

This clonotype was detected a few times. The J gene is TRBJ2-3, the V gene TRBV11-2; TRBD2 aligns across 15 bases. V was pared by 5 bases and J by 6 bases, with 9 bases of the junction left unmatched. Germline assignment: CDR1 SGHAT and CDR2 FQNNGV. The CDR3 is 17 amino acids. CDR3: CASSRSGTSGRSDTQYF. DNA for the CDR3: TGTGCCAGCAGCCGGTCCGGGACTAGCGGGAGGTCGGATACGCAGTATTTT.

The chain recombines TRBV9 with TRBJ1-2, with a tentative D call TRBD1 (5 bases). From germline, CDR1 is SGDLS and CDR2 YYNGEE. V was shortened by 7 bases and J by 8 bases, with 15 bases between the two germline ends. CDR3 length equals 12 residues. The CDR3 sequence: CASLGRDEGYTF. CDR3 nucleotide sequence: TGTGCCAGCCTGGGCAGGGATGAAGGCTACACCTTC.

In this sample, this clonotype turned up many times. V is TRBV7-2 and J is TRBJ1-4; no clear D. CDR3 size: 14 residues. V lost 1 base and J 6 bases, leaving 9 bases between the germline ends. CDR1 SGHTA and CDR2 FQGNSA come from the germline V gene. CDR3 loop: CASSLEQWDEKLFF. The CDR3 nucleotides read TGTGCCAGCAGCTTAGAACAGTGGGATGAAAAACTGTTTTTT.

The sample holds many counts of this clonotype. The chain couples TRBV28 to TRBJ2-7; D is ambiguous. V dropped 6 bases and J dropped 5 bases, with 8 bases sitting between them. Germline V gives CDR1 MDHEN, CDR2 SYDVKM. CDR3 size: 11 residues. This CDR3 is CASRWMDEQYF. The CDR3 DNA reads as TGTGCCAGCAGGTGGATGGACGAGCAGTACTTC.

This clonotype has at least ten counts. This chain joins TRBV12-3 or TRBV12-4 and TRBJ2-4, with 11 bases lining up with TRBD2. After removal of 1 base from V and 2 bases from J, the junction contained 4 bases not matched to a gene. There are 17 residues in the CDR3. CDR3 residues: CASSLEGTSGTKNIQYF. The CDR3 DNA reads as TGTGCCAGCAGTTTAGAGGGGACTAGCGGTACCAAAAACATTCAGTACTTC.

This clonotype has only a few counts. The rearrangement joins TRBV19 to TRBJ2-5, with D maybe TRBD1 (6 bases). Germline CDR1 is LNHDA and CDR2 is SQIVND (reference sequence). CDR3 length: 13 residues. V was trimmed by 7 bases and J by 5 bases, leaving 14 bases between them. CDR3 sequence: CASNQGRGETQYF. The CDR3 region has the DNA TGTGCCAGTAACCAGGGGAGAGGGGAGACCCAGTACTTC.

The chain joins TRBV24-1 to TRBJ2-2; 10 bases fit TRBD2. This CDR3 contains 16 residues. The ends lost 7 bases at V and 7 bases at J; junction bases unmatched: 11. CDR1 KGHDR and CDR2 SFDVKD come from the germline V gene. In DNA form, the CDR3 reads TGTGCCACCAGGGGCACTAGCGGGAAAGGTGTCGGGGAGCTGTTTTTT. Encoded protein: CATRGTSGKGVGELFF.

At least ten counts were recorded for this clonotype. This chain links TRBV13 with TRBJ1-2, with D maybe TRBD1 (6 bases). The CDR3 consists of 14 residues. With 4 bases removed from V and 0 bases from J, the gap between germline ends came to 9 bases. The germline gives CDR1 PRHDT, CDR2 FYEKMQ (reference sequence). The DNA of the CDR3 is TGTGCCAGCAGCTCCAGGGGATCTAACTATGGCTACACCTTC. It encodes CASSSRGSNYGYTF.

Details on this clonotype: It may be a read error: a sequence one base away is much more abundant. V gene TRBV20-1 combines with J gene TRBJ2-2; TRBD1 matches at 7 bases. Germline assignment: CDR1 DFQATT and CDR2 SNEGSKA (reference sequence). The CDR3 contains 15 residues. In DNA form, the CDR3 reads TGCAATGCTAGAGACAGGGATAGTTGGACCGGGGAGCTGTTTTTT. Protein product: CNARDRDSWTGELFF.

CDR3 DNA: TGTGCCAGCTCCAAATCAGGGTTTCAGCCCCAGCATTTT. Encoded protein: CASSKSGFQPQHF. V and J are TRBV7-2 and TRBJ1-5, with a weak D call TRBD1 (5 bases). This CDR3 contains 13 residues. Germline CDR1 and CDR2: SGHTA and FQGNSA. Trimming stripped 8 bases from V and 6 bases from J, with 14 bases between.

This clonotype was counted a few times. The chain joins TRBV20-1 to TRBJ1-3, with D perhaps TRBD1 (6 bases). Germline V gene data show CDR1 as DFQATT and CDR2 as SNEGSKA (reference sequence). The V end lost 4 bases, the J end lost 0 bases, and 16 bases lay between the germline ends. This CDR3 comprises 16 residues. The DNA of the CDR3 is TGCAGTGCTACCGGGACAACCAATCCCTCTGGAAACACCATATATTTT. Its protein product is CSATGTTNPSGNTIYF.

About this clonotype: A much larger clone lies one base from this, so it may be a read error. The chain employs TRBV28 and TRBJ2-5, with TRBD1 identical over 8 bases. V lost 5 bases to trimming and J lost 1 base; unmatched junction nucleotides: 9. The CDR3 runs to 16 residues. CDR1 and CDR2 from the germline V gene are MDHEN and SYDVKM. This chain's CDR3 is CASSLRTGHLQETQYF. As DNA, the CDR3 is TGTGCCAGCAGTCTTCGGACAGGGCATCTCCAAGAGACCCAGTACTTC.

This clonotype was detected many times. The junction does not match germline at one end; this may be a read error. The chain employs TRBV5-1 and TRBJ2-2; possibly TRBD1 for D (5 bases). CDR3 length: 14 amino acids. Germline assignment: CDR1 SGHRS and CDR2 YFSETQ. The CDR3 region is CASSFGQNTGELFF. CDR3 in DNA: TGTGCCAGCAGCTTCGGACAGAACACCGGGGAGCTGTTTTTT.

V and J are TRBV27 and TRBJ1-1; D gene ambiguous. CDR1 is MNHEY and CDR2 is SMNVEV in the germline V gene (reference sequence). The CDR3 has 15 residues. V gave up 5 bases and J gave up 3 bases, with 16 bases separating them. CDR3 nucleotides: TGTGCCAGCAGTCCCTTTGGGGTTTATGACACTGAAGCTTTCTTT. Translation: CASSPFGVYDTEAFF.

This clonotype was observed a few times. This chain joins TRBV28 and TRBJ2-7; possible D gene TRBD2, 5 bases. Germline V gives CDR1 MDHEN, CDR2 SYDVKM. V was clipped by 2 bases and J by 12 bases, with 11 bases between them. This CDR3 is built from 11 residues. The CDR3 sequence is CASSLLGVWYF. The CDR3 DNA is TGTGCCAGCAGTTTACTCGGGGTCTGGTACTTC.

This clonotype was seen a few times. This chain uses TRBV3-1 with TRBJ1-1; D possibly corresponds to TRBD1 (5 bases). With 1 base removed from V and 5 bases from J, the gap between germline ends came to 11 bases. The CDR3 is 14 residues long. CDR1 and CDR2 from the germline V gene are LGHDT and YNNKEL (reference sequence). Written as DNA, the CDR3 is TGTGCCAGCAGCCAAGGGGGGTGGGAAACTGAAGCTTTCTTT. Protein: CASSQGGWETEAFF.